This T cell receptor beta chain was obtained from a study of cytomegalovirus exposure and HLA in healthy donors. General study points: Three CMV-associated chains proved CMV antigen-specific in vitro. The authors later found HLA-associated TCR beta chains more clonally expanded than equally common others.

As concerns this clone: Its antigen is undetermined.

PCR was performed using 60 Vbeta and 13 Jbeta primers. Sequencing was performed with immunoSEQ multiplex PCR; in TCRdb, only in-frame clones are kept and a portion is missing. The table has nearly 200,000 clones, approximately 83% seen once. The CDR3 totals 15 residues. Germline CDR1 SGHRS, CDR2 YFSETQ. V lost 4 bases to trimming and J lost 4 bases; unmatched junction nucleotides: 9. Each donor was healthy, and each was a bone marrow donor. V is TRBV5-1 and J is TRBJ2-5; 8 positions agree with TRBD1. The sample comprised PBMCs. This clonotype was sampled from a boy aged 2-9 years in good health and CMV-seronegative. CDR3 loop: CASSLGTGEGETQYF. CDR3 nucleotide sequence: TGCGCCAGCAGCCTAGGGACAGGTGAAGGAGAGACCCAGTACTTC.